This T cell receptor (beta chain) was observed in a study of T-cell reconstitution after alpha-beta-depleted transplantation in children. Overall study results and limits: The authors attributed T-cell counts and diversity one year after transplant mostly to newly produced T cells. Several hundred expanded graft clones reportedly gave rise to the alpha-beta T cells present about two months after transplant. Surviving recipient T cells and thymic progenitors accounted for the high day-60 TCRbeta diversity observed in some patients.

This clonotype was counted only a few times. The target antigen is unknown. During its preparation, the TCRbeta library received unique molecular identifiers. TCRdb recomputed calls from the PCR reads with MiXCR, one row per CDR3 protein. The sample has about 290,000 distinct CDR3 sequences; less than 9.5% are singletons. The material was peripheral blood, obtained 360 days after TCRalphabeta/CD19-depleted stem cell transplant. The receptor's source is a female patient between 2 and 10 years old who had a stem cell transplant for Fanconi anemia, so the T cells may come from the graft donor.

CDR3 loop: CASSPEPENYNEQFF. The CDR3 DNA reads as TGTGCCAGCTCACCAGAACCTGAAAACTACAATGAGCAGTTCTTC. V gene TRBV18 combines with J gene TRBJ2-1, with D hard to call. This CDR3 contains 15 residues. Germline CDR1 reads KGHSH; CDR2 reads LQKENI. Trimming removed 2 bases from V and 3 bases from J, with 11 bases in between.